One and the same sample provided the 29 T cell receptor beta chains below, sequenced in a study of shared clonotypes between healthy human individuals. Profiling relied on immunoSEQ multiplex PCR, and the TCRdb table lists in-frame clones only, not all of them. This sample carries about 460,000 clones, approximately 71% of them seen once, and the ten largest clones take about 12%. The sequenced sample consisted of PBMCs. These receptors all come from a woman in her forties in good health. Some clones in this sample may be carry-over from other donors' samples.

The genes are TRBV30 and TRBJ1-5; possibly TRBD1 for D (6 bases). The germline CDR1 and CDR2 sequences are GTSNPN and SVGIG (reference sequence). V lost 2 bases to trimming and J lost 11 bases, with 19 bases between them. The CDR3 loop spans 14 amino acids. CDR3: CAWSPSGQRSAQHF. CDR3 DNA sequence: TGTGCCTGGAGTCCCTCGGGACAACGTTCGGCCCAGCATTTT.

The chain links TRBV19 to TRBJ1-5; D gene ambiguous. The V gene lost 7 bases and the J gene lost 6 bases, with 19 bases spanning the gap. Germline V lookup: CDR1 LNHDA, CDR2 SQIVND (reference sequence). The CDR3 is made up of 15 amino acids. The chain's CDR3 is CASNHGVGHGQPQHF. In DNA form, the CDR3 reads TGTGCCAGTAATCACGGTGTGGGTCACGGTCAGCCCCAGCATTTT.

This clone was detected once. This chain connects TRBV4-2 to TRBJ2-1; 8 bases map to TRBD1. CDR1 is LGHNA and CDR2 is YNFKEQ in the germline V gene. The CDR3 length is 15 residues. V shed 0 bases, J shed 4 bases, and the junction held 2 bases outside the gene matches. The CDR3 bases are TGTGCCAGCAGCCAAGATAGGACAGGGTACAATGAGCAGTTCTTC. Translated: CASSQDRTGYNEQFF.

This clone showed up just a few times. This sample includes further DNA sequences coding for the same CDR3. The CDR3 is CASSPQGTGNTIYF. The DNA for the CDR3 is TGTGCCAGCAGCCCTCAGGGCACTGGAAACACCATATATTTT. The V gene is TRBV9, the J gene TRBJ1-3, with D perhaps matching TRBD1 (5 bases). The CDR3 spans 14 residues. V dropped 4 bases and J dropped 2 bases, with 10 bases sitting between them. The germline V gene has CDR1 SGDLS and CDR2 YYNGEE. The full variable domain, completed using reference TRBV9 and TRBJ1-3, is DSGVTQTPKHLITATGQRVTLRCSPRSGDLSVYWYQQSLDQGLQFLIQYYNGEERAKGNILERFSAQQFPDLHSELNLSSLELGDSALYFCASSPQGTGNTIYFGEGSWLTVV.

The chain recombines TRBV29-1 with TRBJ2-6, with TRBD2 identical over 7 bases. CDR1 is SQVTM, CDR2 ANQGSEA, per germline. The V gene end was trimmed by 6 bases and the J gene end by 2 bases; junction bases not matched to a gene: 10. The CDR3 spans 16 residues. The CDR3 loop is CSVGWGRGAGANVLTF. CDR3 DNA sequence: TGCAGCGTCGGGTGGGGGAGGGGTGCTGGGGCCAACGTCCTGACTTTC.

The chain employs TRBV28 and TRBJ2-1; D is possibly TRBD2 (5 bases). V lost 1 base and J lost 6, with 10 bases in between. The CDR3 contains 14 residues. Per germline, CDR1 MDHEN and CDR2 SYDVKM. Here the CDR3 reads CASSLSDFINEQFF. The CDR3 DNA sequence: TGTGCCAGCAGTTTATCGGACTTCATCAATGAGCAGTTCTTC.

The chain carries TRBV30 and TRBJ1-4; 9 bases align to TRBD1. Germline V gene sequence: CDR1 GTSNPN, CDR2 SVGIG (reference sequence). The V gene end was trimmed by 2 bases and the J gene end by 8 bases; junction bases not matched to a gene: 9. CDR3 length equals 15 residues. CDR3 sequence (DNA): TGTGCCTGGAGTCCTGGGGGGACAGGGCTGGAAAAACTGTTTTTT. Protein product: CAWSPGGTGLEKLFF.

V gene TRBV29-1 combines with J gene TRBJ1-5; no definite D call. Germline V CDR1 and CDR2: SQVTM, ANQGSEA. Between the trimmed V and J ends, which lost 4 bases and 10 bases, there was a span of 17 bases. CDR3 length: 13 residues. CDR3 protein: CSVGKAAEGPQHF. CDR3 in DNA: TGCAGCGTTGGTAAGGCGGCGGAGGGCCCCCAGCATTTT.

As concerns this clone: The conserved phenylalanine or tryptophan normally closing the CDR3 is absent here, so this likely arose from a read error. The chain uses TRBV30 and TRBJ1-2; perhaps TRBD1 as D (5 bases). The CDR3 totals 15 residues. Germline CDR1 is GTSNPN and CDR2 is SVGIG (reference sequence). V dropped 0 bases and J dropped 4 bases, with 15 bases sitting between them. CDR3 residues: CAWSVPGRSAYGYTS. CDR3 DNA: TGTGCCTGGAGTGTACCGGGGCGGTCGGCCTATGGCTACACCTCC.

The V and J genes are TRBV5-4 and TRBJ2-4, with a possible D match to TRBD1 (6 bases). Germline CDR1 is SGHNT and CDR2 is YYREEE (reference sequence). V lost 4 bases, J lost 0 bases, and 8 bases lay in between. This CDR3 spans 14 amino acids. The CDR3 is CASSPGQAKNIQYF. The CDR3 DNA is TGTGCCAGCAGCCCGGGACAAGCCAAAAACATTCAGTACTTC.

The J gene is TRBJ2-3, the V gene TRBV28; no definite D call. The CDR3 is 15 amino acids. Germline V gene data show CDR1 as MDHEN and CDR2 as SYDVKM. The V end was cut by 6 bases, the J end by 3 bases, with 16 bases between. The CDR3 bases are TGTGCCAGCAGGGGGTCCACCCACGTGACAGATACGCAGTATTTT. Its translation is CASRGSTHVTDTQYF. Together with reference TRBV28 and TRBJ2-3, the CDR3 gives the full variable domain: DVKVTQSSRYLVKRTGEKVFLECVQDMDHENMFWYRQDPGLGLRLIYFSYDVKMKEKGDIPEGYSVSREKKERFSLILESASTNQTSMYLCASRGSTHVTDTQYFGPGTRLTVL.

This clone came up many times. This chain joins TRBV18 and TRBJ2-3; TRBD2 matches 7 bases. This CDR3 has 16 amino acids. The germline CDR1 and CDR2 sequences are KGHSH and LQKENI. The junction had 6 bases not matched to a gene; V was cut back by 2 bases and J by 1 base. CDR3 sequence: CASSPNESGGTDTQYF. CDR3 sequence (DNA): TGTGCCAGCTCACCAAATGAGAGCGGGGGCACAGATACGCAGTATTTT.

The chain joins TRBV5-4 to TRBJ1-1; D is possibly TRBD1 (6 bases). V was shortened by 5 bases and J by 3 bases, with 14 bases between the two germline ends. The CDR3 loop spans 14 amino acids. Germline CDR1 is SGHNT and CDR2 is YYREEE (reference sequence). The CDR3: CASRRRGQDTEAFF. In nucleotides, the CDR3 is TGTGCCAGCAGAAGACGGGGGCAGGACACTGAAGCTTTCTTT.

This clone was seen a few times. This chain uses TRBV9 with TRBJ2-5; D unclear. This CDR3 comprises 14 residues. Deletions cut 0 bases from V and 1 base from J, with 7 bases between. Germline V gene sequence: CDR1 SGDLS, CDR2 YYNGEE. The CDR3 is CASSVAPLQETQYF. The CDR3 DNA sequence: TGTGCCAGCAGCGTAGCGCCCCTCCAAGAGACCCAGTACTTC.

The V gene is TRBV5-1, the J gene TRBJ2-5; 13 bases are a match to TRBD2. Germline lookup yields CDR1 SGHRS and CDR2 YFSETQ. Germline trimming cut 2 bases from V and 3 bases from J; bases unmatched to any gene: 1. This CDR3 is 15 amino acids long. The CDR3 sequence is CASSLLAGGEETQYF. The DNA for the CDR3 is TGCGCCAGCAGCTTACTAGCGGGAGGGGAAGAGACCCAGTACTTC.

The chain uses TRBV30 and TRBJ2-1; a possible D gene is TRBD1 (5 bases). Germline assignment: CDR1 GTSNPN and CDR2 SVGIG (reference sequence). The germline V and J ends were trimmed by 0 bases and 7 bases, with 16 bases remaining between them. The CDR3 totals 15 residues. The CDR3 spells CAWSVKGRVANEQFF. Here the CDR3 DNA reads TGTGCCTGGAGTGTAAAGGGCAGGGTTGCTAATGAGCAGTTCTTC. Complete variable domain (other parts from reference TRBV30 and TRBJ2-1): SQTIHQWPATLVQPVGSPLSLECTVEGTSNPNLYWYRQAAGRGLQLLFYSVGIGQISSEVPQNLSASRPQDRQFILSSKKLLLSDSGFYLCAWSVKGRVANEQFFGPGTRLTVL.

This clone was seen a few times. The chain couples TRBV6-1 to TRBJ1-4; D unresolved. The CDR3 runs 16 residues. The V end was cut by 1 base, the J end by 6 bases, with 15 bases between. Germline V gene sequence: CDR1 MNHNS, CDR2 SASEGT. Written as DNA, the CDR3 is TGTGCCAGCAGTGAAGGGAGAGCAGCGAATGATGAAAAACTGTTTTTT. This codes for CASSEGRAANDEKLFF.

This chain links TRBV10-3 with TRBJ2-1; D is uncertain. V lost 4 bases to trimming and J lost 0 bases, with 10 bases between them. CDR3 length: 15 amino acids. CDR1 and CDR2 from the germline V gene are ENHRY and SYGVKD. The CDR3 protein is CAISADLSSYNEQFF. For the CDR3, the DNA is TGTGCCATCAGTGCTGACTTAAGCTCCTACAATGAGCAGTTCTTC.

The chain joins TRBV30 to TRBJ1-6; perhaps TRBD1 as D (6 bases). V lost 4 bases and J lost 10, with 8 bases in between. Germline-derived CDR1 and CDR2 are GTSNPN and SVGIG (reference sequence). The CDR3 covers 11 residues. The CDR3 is CAWNRESPLHF. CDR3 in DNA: TGTGCCTGGAACAGGGAGTCACCCCTCCACTTT.

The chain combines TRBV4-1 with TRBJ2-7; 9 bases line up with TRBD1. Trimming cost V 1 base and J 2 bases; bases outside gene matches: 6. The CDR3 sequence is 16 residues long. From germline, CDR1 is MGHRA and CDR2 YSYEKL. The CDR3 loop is CASSQAGDRVAYEQYF. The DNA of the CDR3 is TGCGCCAGCAGCCAAGCGGGGGACAGGGTGGCCTACGAGCAGTACTTC.

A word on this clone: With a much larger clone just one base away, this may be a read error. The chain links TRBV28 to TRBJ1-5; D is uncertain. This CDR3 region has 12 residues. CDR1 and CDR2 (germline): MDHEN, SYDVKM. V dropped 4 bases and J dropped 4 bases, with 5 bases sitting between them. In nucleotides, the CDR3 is TGTGCCAGCAGTTGGGGAAATCAGCCCCAGCATTTT. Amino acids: CASSWGNQPQHF.

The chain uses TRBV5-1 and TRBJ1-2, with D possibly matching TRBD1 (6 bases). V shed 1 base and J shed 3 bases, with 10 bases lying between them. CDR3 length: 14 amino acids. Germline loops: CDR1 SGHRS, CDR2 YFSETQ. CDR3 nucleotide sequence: TGCGCCAGCAGCTTGACAGGGAGTGACTATGGCTACACCTTC. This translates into CASSLTGSDYGYTF.

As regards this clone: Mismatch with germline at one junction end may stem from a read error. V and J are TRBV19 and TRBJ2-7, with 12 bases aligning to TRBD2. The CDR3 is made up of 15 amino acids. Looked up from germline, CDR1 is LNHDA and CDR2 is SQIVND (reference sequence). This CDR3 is CASSPGLAGIYGQYF. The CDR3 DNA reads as TGTGCCAGTAGTCCAGGACTAGCGGGGATATACGGGCAGTACTTC. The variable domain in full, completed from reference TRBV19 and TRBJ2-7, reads DGGITQSPKYLFRKEGQNVTLSCEQNLNHDAMYWYRQDPGQGLRLIYYSQIVNDFQKGDIAEGYSVSREKKESFPLTVTSAQKNPTAFYLCASSPGLAGIYGQYFGPGTRLTVT.

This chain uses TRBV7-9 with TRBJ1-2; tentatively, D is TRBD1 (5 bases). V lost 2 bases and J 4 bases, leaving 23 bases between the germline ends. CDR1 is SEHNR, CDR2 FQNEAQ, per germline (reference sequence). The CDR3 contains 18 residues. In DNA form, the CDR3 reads TGTGCCAGCAGCTTAACTTTGGGGGATTTCTCTCCTGGCTATGGCTACACCTTC. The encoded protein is CASSLTLGDFSPGYGYTF.

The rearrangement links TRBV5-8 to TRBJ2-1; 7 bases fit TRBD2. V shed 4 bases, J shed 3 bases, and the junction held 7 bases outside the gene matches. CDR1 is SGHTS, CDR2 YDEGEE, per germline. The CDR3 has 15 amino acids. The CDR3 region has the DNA TGTGCCAGCAGCCGGGGGGAGGGGAGCTACAATGAGCAGTTCTTC. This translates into CASSRGEGSYNEQFF.

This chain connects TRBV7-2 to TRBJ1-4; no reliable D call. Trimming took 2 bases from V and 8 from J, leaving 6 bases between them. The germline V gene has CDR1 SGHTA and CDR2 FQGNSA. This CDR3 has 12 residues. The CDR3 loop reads CASSLQGEKLFF. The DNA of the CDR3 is TGTGCCAGCAGCTTACAAGGGGAAAAACTGTTTTTT.

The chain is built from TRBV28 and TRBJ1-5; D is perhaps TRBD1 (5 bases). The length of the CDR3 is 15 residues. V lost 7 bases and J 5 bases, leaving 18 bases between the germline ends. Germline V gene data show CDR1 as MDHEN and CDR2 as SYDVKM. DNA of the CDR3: TGTGCCAGCACCGCTAGGTTGGGGCAGGATCAGCCCCAGCATTTT. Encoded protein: CASTARLGQDQPQHF.

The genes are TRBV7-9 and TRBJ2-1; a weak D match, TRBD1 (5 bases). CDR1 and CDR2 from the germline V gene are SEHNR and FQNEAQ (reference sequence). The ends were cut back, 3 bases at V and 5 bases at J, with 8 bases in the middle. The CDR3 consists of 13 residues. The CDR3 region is CASSFRGHNEQFF. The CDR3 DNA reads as TGTGCCAGCAGCTTTAGGGGCCACAATGAGCAGTTCTTC.

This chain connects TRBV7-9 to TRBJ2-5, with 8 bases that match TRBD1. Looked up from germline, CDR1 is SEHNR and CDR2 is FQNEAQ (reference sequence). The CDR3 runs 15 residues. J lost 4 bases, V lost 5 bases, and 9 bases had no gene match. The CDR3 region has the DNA TGTGCCAGCAGCCCCCTAGGGACAGGCGGAGAGACCCAGTACTTC. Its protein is CASSPLGTGGETQYF.